Presented here are 2 T cell receptor beta chains from one specimen sequenced in a study of T cell responses to AZD1222 COVID-19 vaccine. Measured with immunoSEQ multiplex PCR; TCRdb has only the in-frame clones, and not every one. The table lists some 190,000 clones, around 90% of them singletons. Material: peripheral blood, obtained 28 days after the second AZD1222 dose. Receptors originate from an adult who received the AZD1222 COVID-19 vaccine.

Only one count was recorded for this clone. The genes are TRBV27 and TRBJ2-1; 7 bases are shared with TRBD1. Germline trimming cut 6 bases from V and 3 bases from J; bases unmatched to any gene: 5. The CDR3 is 14 amino acids. The germline V gene has CDR1 MNHEY and CDR2 SMNVEV (reference sequence). CDR3 amino acids: CASSSRDSYNEQFF. CDR3 nucleotides: TGTGCCAGCAGCAGCCGGGACAGCTACAATGAGCAGTTCTTC.

The CDR3 protein is CASSFRIDGGYHGYTF. In nucleotides, the CDR3 is TGTGCCAGCAGCTTTAGGATAGACGGGGGCTATCATGGCTACACCTTC. The gene calls are TRBV7-2 and TRBJ1-2, with TRBD1 as a possible D gene (6 bases). CDR3 size: 16 residues. V was shortened by 3 bases and J by 6 bases, with 20 bases between the two germline ends. Germline values: CDR1 SGHTA, CDR2 FQGNSA. Variable domain in full (rest from reference TRBV7-2 and TRBJ1-2): GAGVSQSPSNKVTEKGKDVELRCDPISGHTALYWYRQSLGQGLEFLIYFQGNSAPDKSGLPSDRFSAERTGGSVSTLTIQRTQQEDSAVYLCASSFRIDGGYHGYTFGSGTRLTVV.